Reported below is one T cell receptor beta chain. As yet, its antigen is unknown. The data were obtained in a study of OX40 agonist ivuxolimab in advanced cancers. Looking at the study overall: Ivuxolimab, which is an agonistic anti-OX40 (CD134) antibody, was administered to the patients. Therapy given before enrollment (anti-PD-1, anti-PD-L1 or anti-CTLA-4) was allowed, and around 40% had some. Study conclusions and caveats: At doses 0.1 to 3.0 mg/kg, CD4+ and CD8+ clones expanded.

Germline V CDR1 and CDR2: SGHTA, FQGTGA. The CDR3 contains 14 residues. Between the trimmed V and J ends, which lost 5 bases and 4 bases, there was a span of 12 bases. The data were produced by immunoSEQ multiplex PCR, yet TCRdb's version contains in-frame clones alone and is incomplete. The sample includes around 69,000 clones, around 86% of them seen just once. The input for sequencing was CD4+ or CD8+ T cells sorted from blood, taken in a trial of the OX40 agonist ivuxolimab. The chain is built from TRBV7-3 and TRBJ2-1; maybe TRBD2 (6 bases). The TCR sequence derives from an adult with an advanced solid tumor such as melanoma, head and neck, liver or kidney cancer. The CDR3 coding sequence is TGTGCCAGCAGCGCACGGGGGAGTTACAATGAGCAGTTCTTC. It is translated as CASSARGSYNEQFF.